This T cell receptor (beta chain) came from a study of post-analysis software for immune sequencing data. Across the study: Secondary progressive, relapsing-remitting and progressive-relapsing multiple sclerosis were among the included disease courses. Study results and caveats: Multiple sclerosis was associated with a significant reduction in normalized Chao1 diversity relative to controls. F measure grouped same-batch samples tightly together. Higher frequency in patients than in controls was seen for 5 or 6 TRBV segments, with TRBV5-6, TRBV5-1 and TRBV20-1 among them.

From germline, CDR1 is SQVTM and CDR2 ANQGSEA. The V gene end was trimmed by 5 bases and the J gene end by 0 bases; junction bases not matched to a gene: 3. This CDR3 spans 13 amino acids. Turning to this clonotype: Its antigen is unidentified.

Every TCR beta cDNA library bore unique molecular identifiers. Input amounts of roughly 0.85 to 11 million T cells were used. These gave around 500,000 cDNA molecules, so each molecule approximated one T cell. TCRdb itself ran the PCR reads through MiXCR, one entry per CDR3 protein. The sample lists roughly 800,000 distinct CDR3 sequences, just over 45% occurring once. Sequences were obtained from blood. This sequence originates from a girl aged 5-17 years with multiple sclerosis. V gene TRBV29-1 combines with J gene TRBJ2-7; TRBD2 matches 8 bases. CDR3 DNA: TGCAGCGTTACCGGGACTAGCTCCTACGAGCAGTACTTC. It yields the protein CSVTGTSSYEQYF.